This T cell receptor beta chain was captured in a study of blood T cell repertoires in COVID-19. Study overall: Samples of COVID-19 (acute and convalescent) were obtained from the United States, Italy and Spain. PBMCs, B-cell-depleted T cells, or T cells were the source of the cDNA or gDNA that made up the material.

This CDR3 region has 16 residues. Trimming at V came to 4 bases and at J to 1 base, leaving 6 bases not matched to a gene. CDR1 is SGDLS, CDR2 YYNGEE, per germline. In the study's own analysis: Amplification from reference gene primers served as the basis for estimated nucleated cell counts. Sequenced by immunoSEQ multiplex PCR; TCRdb stores in-frame clones only, minus some. Clonal size and the V and J genes are those of that table, whereas D and trimming came from the DNA. The sample has 200,000 to 250,000 clones, 75% to 90% seen once; the top ten hold 7.5% to 9.5%. Seattle-derived patients entered the study during active infection and were followed longitudinally.

The chain employs TRBV9 and TRBJ2-3, with 10 bases aligning to TRBD2. Sequences were obtained from peripheral blood. The TCR sequence derives from a woman at least 80 years old with COVID-19, enrolled during active disease. This CDR3 reads CASSMSGTSGTDTQYF. Written as DNA, the CDR3 is TGTGCCAGCAGCATGTCAGGGACTAGCGGCACAGATACGCAGTATTTT.